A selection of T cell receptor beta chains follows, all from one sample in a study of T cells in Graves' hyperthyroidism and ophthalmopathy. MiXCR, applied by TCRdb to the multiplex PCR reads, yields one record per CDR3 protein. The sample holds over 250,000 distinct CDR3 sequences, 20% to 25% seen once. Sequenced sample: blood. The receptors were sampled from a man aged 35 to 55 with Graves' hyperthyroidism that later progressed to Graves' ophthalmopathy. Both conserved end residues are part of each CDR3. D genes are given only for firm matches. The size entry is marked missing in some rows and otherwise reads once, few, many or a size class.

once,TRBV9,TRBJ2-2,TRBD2,CASSVGSGRASGELFF,TGTGCCAGCAGCGTTGGGAGCGGGAGGGCTTCCGGGGAGCTGTTTTTT
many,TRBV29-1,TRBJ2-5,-,CSVVSATGGETQYF,TGCAGCGTTGTTTCAGCGACTGGAGGAGAGACCCAGTACTTC
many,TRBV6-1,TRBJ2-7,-,CASSGRQSEQYF,TGTGCCAGCAGTGGACGGCAAAGCGAGCAGTACTTC
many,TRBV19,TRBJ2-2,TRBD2,CASSIGPYSGRNTGELFF,TGTGCCAGTAGTATTGGCCCCTATAGCGGGAGAAACACCGGGGAGCTGTTTTTT
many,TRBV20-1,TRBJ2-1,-,CSARSALKEQFF,TGCAGTGCTAGAAGCGCCTTAAAGGAGCAGTTCTTC
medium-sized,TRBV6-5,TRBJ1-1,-,CASSYFPEATGTEAFF,TGTGCCAGCAGTTACTTTCCGGAGGCCACGGGCACTGAAGCTTTCTTT
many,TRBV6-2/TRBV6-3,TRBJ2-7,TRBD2,CASSWLAVTYEQYF,TGTGCCAGCAGTTGGCTAGCGGTTACCTACGAGCAGTACTTC
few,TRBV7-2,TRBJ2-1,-,CASSHRVGGDNEQFF,TGTGCCAGCAGCCACCGGGTAGGGGGGGACAATGAGCAGTTCTTC
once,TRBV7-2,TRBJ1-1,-,CASCNGGNTEAFF,TGTGCCAGCTGCAACGGGGGGAACACTGAAGCTTTCTTT
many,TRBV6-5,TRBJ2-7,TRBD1,CASSRHGTGLSYEQYF,TGTGCCAGCAGTCGACACGGGACAGGGTTATCCTACGAGCAGTACTTC
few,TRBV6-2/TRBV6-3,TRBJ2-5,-,CASSYAQDLQETQYF,TGTGCCAGCAGTTACGCGCAGGACCTCCAAGAGACCCAGTACTTC
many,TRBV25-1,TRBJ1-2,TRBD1,CASSEYRDRGGGYTF,TGTGCCAGCAGTGAATATCGGGACAGGGGCGGTGGCTACACCTTC
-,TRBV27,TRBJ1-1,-,CASSFGWGQLNTEAFF,TGTGCCAGCAGTTTCGGGTGGGGCCAGTTGAACACTGAAGCTTTCTTT
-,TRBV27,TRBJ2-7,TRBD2,CASNTSGRAYEQYF,TGTGCCAGCAACACTAGCGGGAGGGCCTACGAGCAGTACTTC
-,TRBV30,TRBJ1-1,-,CACGGAEAFF,TGTGCCTGCGGGGGGGCTGAAGCTTTCTTT
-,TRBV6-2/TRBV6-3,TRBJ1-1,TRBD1,CASSLPGQGPSNTEAFF,TGTGCCAGCAGTTTACCGGGACAGGGGCCTTCGAACACTGAAGCTTTCTTT
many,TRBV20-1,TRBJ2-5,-,CSATDGFRGFETQYF,TGCAGTGCTACGGACGGGTTCAGGGGATTTGAGACCCAGTACTTC
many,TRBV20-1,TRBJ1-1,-,CSALLAWGDTEAFF,TGCAGTGCCTTACTAGCCTGGGGGGACACTGAAGCTTTCTTT
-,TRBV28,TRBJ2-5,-,CASTFSARQETQYF,TGTGCCAGCACGTTTAGCGCGCGCCAAGAGACCCAGTACTTC
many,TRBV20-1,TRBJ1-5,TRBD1,CSAIETTGFQPQHF,TGCAGTGCTATAGAGACGACAGGGTTTCAGCCCCAGCATTTT
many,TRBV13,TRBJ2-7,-,CASSFSAGTYEQYF,TGTGCCAGCAGCTTCTCCGCCGGAACCTACGAGCAGTACTTC
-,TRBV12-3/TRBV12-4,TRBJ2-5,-,CASSWDEAETQYF,TGTGCCAGCAGTTGGGACGAGGCTGAGACCCAGTACTTC
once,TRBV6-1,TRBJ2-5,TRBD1,CASSKDRGQQETQYF,TGTGCCAGCAGCAAAGACAGGGGGCAACAAGAGACCCAGTACTTC
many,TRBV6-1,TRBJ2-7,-,CASSVATYEQYF,TGTGCCAGCAGTGTGGCAACTTACGAGCAGTACTTC
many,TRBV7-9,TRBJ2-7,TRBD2,CASSLVLAGGEQYF,TGTGCCAGCAGCTTAGTACTAGCGGGAGGAGAGCAGTACTTC
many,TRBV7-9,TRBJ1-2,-,CASSPGTPNYGYTF,TGTGCCAGCAGCCCAGGTACACCTAACTATGGCTACACCTTC